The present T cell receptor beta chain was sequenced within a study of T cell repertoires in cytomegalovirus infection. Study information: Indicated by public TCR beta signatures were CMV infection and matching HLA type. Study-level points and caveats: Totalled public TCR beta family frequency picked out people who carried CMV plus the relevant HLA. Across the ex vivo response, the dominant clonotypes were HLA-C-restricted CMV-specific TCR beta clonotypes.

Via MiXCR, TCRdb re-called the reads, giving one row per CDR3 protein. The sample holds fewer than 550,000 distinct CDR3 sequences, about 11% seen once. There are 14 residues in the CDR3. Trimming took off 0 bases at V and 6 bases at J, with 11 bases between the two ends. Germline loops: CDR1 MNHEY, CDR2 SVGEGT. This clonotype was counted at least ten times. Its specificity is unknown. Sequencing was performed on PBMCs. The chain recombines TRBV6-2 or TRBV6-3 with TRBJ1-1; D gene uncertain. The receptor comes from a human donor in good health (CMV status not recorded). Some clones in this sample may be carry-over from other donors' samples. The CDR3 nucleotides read TGTGCCAGCAGTTACTCGATGGCAGTCTCTGAAGCTTTCTTT. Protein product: CASSYSMAVSEAFF.